This T cell receptor (beta chain) originates from a study of blood T cells in healthy people across ages. This clonotype was seen a few times. The antigen is not known. With a J-beta primer mix and a sample-barcoded 5' primer, a second PCR ran roughly 6 to 11 cycles. TCRdb redid the calling of the 5' RACE reads with MiXCR, one entry per CDR3 protein. The sample records approximately 490,000 distinct CDR3 sequences, around 24% being singletons. The total RNA that was extracted per sample amounted to at least 5.5 micrograms. Study-wide findings and caveats: Diversity was higher, and naive CD4+ cells more numerous, in long-lived donors than in aged donors.

The germline CDR1 and CDR2 sequences are MGHRA and YSYEKL. V lost 0 bases to trimming and J lost 7 bases; unmatched junction nucleotides: 8. This CDR3 is 16 amino acids long. These same records also appear under a second study, on T cells of mothers and their children. As that study records: No clones detected were persistent microchimeric T cell clones.

The source of this sequence is a boy younger than 18 in good health. Sequencing was carried out using blood. The V gene is TRBV4-1, the J gene TRBJ2-1, with 8 bases identical to TRBD2. The CDR3 spells CASSQDTSGRWNEQFF. In DNA form, the CDR3 reads TGCGCCAGCAGCCAAGATACCAGCGGGAGATGGAATGAGCAGTTCTTC.